This TCR beta chain was captured by sequencing in a study of CD8+ T cells in alopecia areata. The study's findings and limits: Scalp samples also yield sequences from resident alphabeta T cells of normal skin. It was lesional scalp, especially alopecia totalis/universalis, that showed higher clonality than normal scalp.

With regard to this clone: Its antigen is unidentified.

In each case, RNA was isolated and then reverse transcribed into cDNA as the sequencing template. Produced via immunoSEQ multiplex PCR; TCRdb's table is partial and in-frame only. In the table there are over 50,000 clones, about 45% of which are singletons. The germline V gene has CDR1 SGHNT and CDR2 YYREEE (reference sequence). The CDR3 is 14 amino acids. V lost 1 base, J lost 8 bases, and 15 bases lay in between. Sequenced material: CD8+ T cells sorted from blood, taken at week 0. The source of this sequence is a human donor with alopecia areata. The chain combines TRBV5-4 with TRBJ1-2; D not certain. The CDR3, as DNA: TGTGCCAGCAGCTTGCGGCTGGAACCGAAGGGCTACACCTTC. This sequence encodes CASSLRLEPKGYTF.